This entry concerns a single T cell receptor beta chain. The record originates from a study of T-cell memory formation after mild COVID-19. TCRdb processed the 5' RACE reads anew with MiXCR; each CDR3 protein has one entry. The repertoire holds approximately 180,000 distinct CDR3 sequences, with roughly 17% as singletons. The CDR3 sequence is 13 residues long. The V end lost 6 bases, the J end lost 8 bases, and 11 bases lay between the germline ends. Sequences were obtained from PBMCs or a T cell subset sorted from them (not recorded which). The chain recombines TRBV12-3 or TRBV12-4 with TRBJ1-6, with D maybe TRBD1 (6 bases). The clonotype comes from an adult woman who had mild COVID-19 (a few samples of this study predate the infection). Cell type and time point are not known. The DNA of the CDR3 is TGTGCCAGCAGACCACAGGGAGATTCACCCCTCCACTTT. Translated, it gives CASRPQGDSPLHF.